Below, 18 T cell receptor beta chains from the same sample are listed, as sequenced in a study of blood T cell repertoires in COVID-19. Profiled with immunoSEQ multiplex PCR; TCRdb holds only in-frame clones, not every one. This table holds roughly 250,000 clones, approximately 89% found once. The source material was peripheral blood. These receptors originate from a man aged 40-49 years who had recovered from COVID-19.

The rearrangement joins TRBV30 to TRBJ1-2; tentative D call: TRBD1 (6 bases). With 8 bases removed from V and 4 bases from J, the gap between germline ends came to 14 bases. The CDR3 has 12 amino acids. Germline V gene data show CDR1 as GTSNPN and CDR2 as SVGIG (reference sequence). In DNA, the CDR3 is TGTGCCGTCACAGGGTTCGGCTATGGCTACACCTTC. This codes for CAVTGFGYGYTF.

The V call is TRBV5-4, the J call TRBJ2-3; D is unresolved. CDR1 SGHNT and CDR2 YYREEE come from the germline V gene (reference sequence). Trimming removed 4 bases at V and 5 bases at J, with 20 bases between. This CDR3 region has 16 residues. The CDR3 loop reads CASSPRLGTVGDTQYF. The CDR3 bases are TGTGCCAGCAGCCCGCGACTCGGCACGGTCGGAGATACGCAGTATTTT.

The rearrangement links TRBV27 to TRBJ2-7, with TRBD1 identical over 10 bases. The CDR3 covers 15 residues. The trim removed 0 bases at V and 4 bases at J, leaving 3 bases unmatched. Germline lookup yields CDR1 MNHEY and CDR2 SMNVEV (reference sequence). CDR3 protein: CASSLSTGGGYEQYF. In nucleotides, the CDR3 is TGTGCCAGCAGTTTATCGACAGGGGGCGGATACGAGCAGTACTTC.

The chain employs TRBV2 and TRBJ2-1; possibly TRBD1 for D (6 bases). The CDR3 is 13 residues long. Germline-derived CDR1 and CDR2 are SNHLY and FYNNEI. The germline V and J ends were trimmed by 4 bases and 10 bases, with 14 bases remaining between them. CDR3 loop: CASSVNPGEEQFF. CDR3 nucleotide sequence: TGTGCCAGCAGTGTAAACCCAGGGGAGGAGCAGTTCTTC.

The chain carries TRBV19 and TRBJ2-2, with D tentatively TRBD2 (7 bases). Germline-derived CDR1 and CDR2 are LNHDA and SQIVND (reference sequence). V was cut by 3 bases and J by 5 bases, with 13 bases left in between. CDR3 length: 15 amino acids. DNA of the CDR3: TGTGCCAGTAGTATCGGGGGGCCAAATACCGGGGAGCTGTTTTTT. It encodes CASSIGGPNTGELFF.

The CDR3 nucleotides are TGTGCCAGTGAAGCTTTTGGACTAGATGGGCTCGAGCAGTACTTC. Translated: CASEAFGLDGLEQYF. The chain combines TRBV2 with TRBJ2-7; TRBD2 matches 7 bases. The V gene end was trimmed by 9 bases and the J gene end by 6 bases; junction bases not matched to a gene: 17. Looked up from germline, CDR1 is SNHLY and CDR2 is FYNNEI. The CDR3 extends over 15 amino acids.

The chain combines TRBV15 with TRBJ1-2, with unresolved D. Trimming pared 0 bases from V and 5 bases from J, leaving 13 bases between. CDR3 size: 15 residues. CDR1 and CDR2 from the germline V gene are LNHNV and YYDKDF (reference sequence). In nucleotides, the CDR3 is TGTGCCACCAGCAGAGATAGACGGGCGGGGTATGGCTACACCTTC. Translation: CATSRDRRAGYGYTF.

V gene TRBV7-9 combines with J gene TRBJ1-6; no clear D. Trimming removed 4 bases from V and 9 bases from J, with 10 bases in between. The CDR3 runs 13 residues. The germline gives CDR1 SEHNR, CDR2 FQNEAQ (reference sequence). CDR3 loop: CASSSTGGSPLHF. DNA for the CDR3: TGTGCCAGCAGCTCCACGGGTGGTTCACCCCTCCACTTT.

The chain employs TRBV5-1 and TRBJ2-1; 14 nucleotides match TRBD2. The CDR3 covers 15 residues. The J segment lost 7 bases and the V segment lost 5 bases, leaving 5 bases of the junction unmatched. Germline V gives CDR1 SGHRS, CDR2 YFSETQ. The CDR3 spells CASSPGLAGVNEQFF. Written as DNA, the CDR3 is TGCGCCAGCAGTCCGGGACTAGCGGGAGTAAATGAGCAGTTCTTC. The entire variable domain, with the rest obtained from reference TRBV5-1 and TRBJ2-1, is as follows: KAGVTQTPRYLIKTRGQQVTLSCSPISGHRSVSWYQQTPGQGLQFLFEYFSETQRNKGNFPGRFSGRQFSNSRSEMNVSTLELGDSALYLCASSPGLAGVNEQFFGPGTRLTVL.

The genes are TRBV11-2 and TRBJ1-6; D gene uncertain. V gave up 2 bases and J gave up 2 bases, with 7 bases separating them. CDR1 is SGHAT and CDR2 is FQNNGV in the germline V gene. The CDR3 is 15 amino acids. The CDR3 nucleotides read TGTGCCAGCAGCTTAACCACAGCCTATAATTCACCCCTCCACTTT. It is translated as CASSLTTAYNSPLHF.

J is TRBJ2-2 and V is TRBV5-6; 12 bases fit TRBD1. CDR1 and CDR2 (germline): SGHDT, YYEEEE. The CDR3 runs to 19 residues. After removal of 3 bases from V and 5 bases from J, the junction contained 14 bases not matched to a gene. The CDR3 bases are TGTGCCAGCAGCTCCGGGACAGGGGGCGGTGGTATATGGACCGGGGAGCTGTTTTTT. Translating it yields CASSSGTGGGGIWTGELFF.

The chain employs TRBV6-1 and TRBJ2-5; D might be TRBD2 (5 bases). CDR3 length: 14 amino acids. With 6 bases removed from V and 0 bases from J, the gap between germline ends came to 11 bases. Germline V gives CDR1 MNHNS, CDR2 SASEGT. CDR3: CASSMDGNQETQYF. The DNA of the CDR3 is TGTGCCAGCAGCATGGACGGGAACCAAGAGACCCAGTACTTC.

The rearrangement links TRBV18 to TRBJ2-7, with D tentatively TRBD1 (6 bases). CDR1 is KGHSH and CDR2 is LQKENI in the germline V gene. Deletions cut 3 bases from V and 3 bases from J, with 15 bases between. The CDR3 is 15 residues long. The CDR3 DNA is TGTGCCAGCTCACCGGGTTCTGGACAGATCTACGAGCAGTACTTC. Protein sequence: CASSPGSGQIYEQYF.

This chain links TRBV7-8 with TRBJ2-1; 11 bases agree with TRBD2. With 2 bases clipped from V and 6 bases from J, the junction kept 9 bases outside the gene matches. This CDR3 spans 17 amino acids. Germline V gene sequence: CDR1 SGHVS, CDR2 FQNEAQ. DNA of the CDR3: TGTGCCAGCAGCTTAATCGTAGCGGGGGGGCTGAGCAATGAGCAGTTCTTC. Protein product: CASSLIVAGGLSNEQFF.

V is TRBV7-2 and J is TRBJ2-5, with 7 bases that match TRBD2. CDR1 is SGHTA, CDR2 FQGNSA, per germline. With 3 bases clipped from V and 4 bases from J, the junction kept 5 bases outside the gene matches. The CDR3 totals 14 residues. DNA for the CDR3: TGTGCCAGCAGCTTTCGGGCGGGAGCAGAGACCCAGTACTTC. This sequence encodes CASSFRAGAETQYF.

The V and J genes are TRBV11-3 and TRBJ2-1; 10 nucleotides line up with TRBD2. CDR1 is SGHNT, CDR2 YENEEA, per germline. There are 16 residues in the CDR3. The junction had 3 bases not matched to a gene; V was cut back by 4 bases and J by 0 bases. CDR3 residues: CASSSRLAGSYNEQFF. In nucleotides, the CDR3 is TGTGCCAGCAGCTCCCGACTAGCGGGCTCCTACAATGAGCAGTTCTTC.

This clone was seen a few times. The chain joins TRBV12-2 to TRBJ1-3; TRBD1, the D gene given by the table, was not confirmed from the DNA. TRBV12-2 is labeled a pseudogene. The CDR3 is made up of 11 amino acids. In nucleotides, the CDR3 is TGTGCAAGTCGCCCTGGACAGGGAGGACCCTTT. Translation: CASRPGQGGPF.

The chain links TRBV6-6 to TRBJ1-6; D might be TRBD1 (5 bases). The V end was cut by 1 base, the J end by 10 bases, with 11 bases between. CDR3 length: 14 amino acids. CDR1 and CDR2 (germline): MNHNY, SVGAGI (reference sequence). The CDR3 protein is CASSYWQGGSPLHF. The CDR3 bases are TGTGCCAGCAGTTACTGGCAGGGAGGCTCACCCCTCCACTTT.